Listed here is a single T cell receptor beta chain. Its target is not known. Donors likely had unrecorded immune exposures despite being nominally healthy when sampled. CDR3 length: 15 residues. The V and J ends lost 3 bases and 2 bases respectively, with 13 bases between them. From germline, CDR1 is SGHAT and CDR2 FQNNGV. This sample was taken from a study of cytomegalovirus exposure and HLA in healthy donors. The PCR made use of 60 Vbeta and 13 Jbeta primers. Method: immunoSEQ multiplex PCR; TCRdb's copy keeps in-frame clones and lacks some. This sample contains under 200,000 clones. Study-wide results and limits: Follow-up analysis seemed to connect common viral pathogens with several of the most significant clusters identified. High specificity and sensitivity for cytomegalovirus status were reported for the classifier. Prior analysis indicated that the majority of TCR beta V segments exhibited productivity approximately 90% or approximately 30% of the time.

The chain has TRBV11-2 and TRBJ1-2; the D gene is possibly TRBD1 (6 bases). The sample comprised PBMCs. The sequence was obtained from a man in his thirties or forties in good health and CMV-seronegative. The CDR3 DNA follows: TGTGCCAGCAGCTTGATCCCTGACAGGAACTATGGCTACACCTTC. This translates into CASSLIPDRNYGYTF.